This TCR beta chain was sequenced for a study of vaccination effects on CD4 cells after COVID-19. Using viral peptide pools, the ViraFEST assay grew out antigen-specific CD4+ T cells prior to sequencing. Upon completion of 10 to 11 days in culture, CD4+ T cells were isolated. Each person got two doses of an mRNA SARS-CoV-2 vaccine, BNT162b2 or mRNA-1273. Germline CDR1 SGDLS, CDR2 YYNGEE. The ends were cut back, 4 bases at V and 7 bases at J, with 17 bases in the middle. The CDR3 is 14 amino acids. Study results and caveats: Clones induced by infection and by vaccine showed marked clonal contraction late after vaccination.

TCRdb's table, derived via immunoSEQ multiplex PCR, lists solely in-frame clones and lacks some. This sample has tens of thousands of clones; 76% occur once, and the top ten carry more than 0.85%. Worth noting for this clone: Its antigen remains unidentified.

This sequence originates from a human donor who received a COVID-19 vaccine. The rearrangement uses TRBV9 and TRBJ2-5; maybe TRBD1 (5 bases). Here the sequenced sample was CD4+ T cells from PBMCs cultured with HCoV-OC43 spike peptides, taken after COVID-19 vaccination. Subset denoted: HCoV-OC43 spike overlapping peptide pool stimulation. The CDR3 here is CASSPTRQIGTQYF. The CDR3 DNA follows: TGTGCCAGCAGCCCTACTCGACAGATTGGGACCCAGTACTTC.